A selection of T cell receptor beta chains follows, all from one sample in a study of T-cell reconstitution after alpha-beta-depleted transplantation in children. TCRdb reanalysed the PCR reads using MiXCR and keeps one entry per CDR3 protein. The profile shows roughly 100,000 distinct CDR3 sequences, approximately 8% of them singletons. Sample: PBMCs, taken before TCRalphabeta/CD19-depleted stem cell transplant. The receptors were sampled from a boy aged 2 to 9 with acute lymphoblastic leukemia, due to receive a stem cell transplant. CDR3s include the opening cysteine and the closing phenylalanine or tryptophan. The D gene is left open where the match is weak. Size is omitted from some rows. Given values are once, few, many or a class for expanded clones.

d_call | j_call | v_call | clone_size | cdr3_nt | cdr3_aa
NA | TRBJ2-2 | TRBV18 | few | TGTGCCAGCTCACCCCCGACCCGCAGCGGCAACACCGGGGAGCTGTTTTTT | CASSPPTRSGNTGELFF
TRBD2 | TRBJ2-2 | TRBV10-3 | few | TGTGCCATCAGGGGAGGGGACACCGGGGAGCTGTTTTTT | CAIRGGDTGELFF
NA | TRBJ2-5 | TRBV29-1 | few | TGCAGCGTTGGTCGCCACACGGGGCCGCGGGAGACCCAGTACTTC | CSVGRHTGPRETQYF
NA | TRBJ2-5 | TRBV11-2 | few | TGTGCCAGCAGCGCAGACCAAGAGACCCAGTACTTC | CASSADQETQYF
NA | TRBJ2-7 | TRBV6-5 | many | TGTGCCAGCAGTCCTGCGGGGACCAATAGATACTACGAGCAGTACTTC | CASSPAGTNRYYEQYF
NA | TRBJ1-2 | TRBV5-1 | many | TGCGCCAGCAGCCCACAGGGATCCAACTATGGCTACACCTTC | CASSPQGSNYGYTF
NA | TRBJ2-3 | TRBV5-1 | many | TGCGCCAGCAGCTTTGAGGGCTTCACAGATACGCAGTATTTT | CASSFEGFTDTQYF
NA | TRBJ1-4 | TRBV5-1 | few | TGCGCCAGCAGCCCCCAGGACCCGTCAGCCGAAAAACTGTTTTTT | CASSPQDPSAEKLFF
TRBD2 | TRBJ2-1 | TRBV2 | many | TGTGCCAGCAGCCTAGCGGGGACCACCTACAATGAGCAGTTCTTC | CASSLAGTTYNEQFF
TRBD1 | TRBJ2-3 | TRBV5-1 | few | TGCGCCAGCAGCTTGGGACAGGGGGCGAGCACAGATACGCAGTATTTT | CASSLGQGASTDTQYF
NA | TRBJ2-5 | TRBV12-3/TRBV12-4 | NA | TGTGCCAGCAGTTTGGGGGGATGGGGGGCGCAAGAGACCCAGTACTTC | CASSLGGWGAQETQYF
NA | TRBJ1-1 | TRBV7-9 | NA | TGTGCCAGCAGCTTAGCGGGCGAAGCTTTCTTT | CASSLAGEAFF
TRBD1 | TRBJ1-2 | TRBV12-3/TRBV12-4 | few | TGTGCCAGCACCTGGGGGAGGACAGGGAAGGGCTACACCTTC | CASTWGRTGKGYTF
TRBD1 | TRBJ2-7 | TRBV7-2 | many | TGTGCCAGCAGCTGGAACAGGGGGTCCTACGAGCAGTACTTC | CASSWNRGSYEQYF
NA | TRBJ2-3 | TRBV10-1 | many | TGCGCCAGCAGCGCAGGGGGGCTGAGCACAGATACGCAGTATTTT | CASSAGGLSTDTQYF
NA | TRBJ1-1 | TRBV5-4 | NA | NA | CASSVGQGALQTESFF
NA | TRBJ1-5 | TRBV20-1 | many | TGCAGTGCGGCAGAGACCGCTGAGGGCGTGCCCCAGCATTTT | CSAAETAEGVPQHF
NA | TRBJ2-7 | TRBV6-5 | many | TGTGCCAGCAGACCTGGAGCCAGGGGGGTCTACGAGCAGTACTTC | CASRPGARGVYEQYF
NA | TRBJ2-1 | TRBV11-2 | many | TGTGCCAGCAGCTTAGTGGCAGGGGGGACCCTCAATGAGCAGTTCTTC | CASSLVAGGTLNEQFF
NA | TRBJ1-4 | TRBV6-2/TRBV6-3 | many | TGTGCCAGCAGCCCCGTGGATGAAAAACTGTTTTTT | CASSPVDEKLFF
TRBD2 | TRBJ2-1 | TRBV7-9 | few | TGTGCCAGCAGCCTATCCGGGACTAGCGAGATGAGTGAGCAGTTCTTC | CASSLSGTSEMSEQFF
NA | TRBJ1-2 | TRBV5-1 | NA | TGCGCCAGCAGCGCGTCCGGGATAAACTATGGCTACACCTTC | CASSASGINYGYTF
NA | TRBJ2-1 | TRBV7-9 | many | TGTGCCAGCAGCAAAAAAACCGGGACAATCGCTCCGCAGTTCTTC | CASSKKTGTIAPQFF
TRBD1 | TRBJ1-5 | TRBV20-1 | many | TGCAGTGCTAGAGATGGGGGGACAGGGCTTTATAGCAATCAGCCCCAGCATTTT | CSARDGGTGLYSNQPQHF
NA | TRBJ2-5 | TRBV12-3/TRBV12-4 | many | TGTGCCAGCAGCTCCGGACTGGGAGAGACCCAGTACTTC | CASSSGLGETQYF
TRBD2 | TRBJ2-5 | TRBV4-1 | few | TGCGCCAGCAGCCAGGCCCCACGAACCCTAGCGGGGGAACAAGAGACCCAGTACTTC | CASSQAPRTLAGEQETQYF
TRBD1 | TRBJ2-3 | TRBV5-1 | NA | TGCGCCAGCAGCTTGGTCGGTAGGGGGCCAGATACGCAGTATTTT | CASSLVGRGPDTQYF
NA | TRBJ1-1 | TRBV18 | NA | TGTGCCAGCTCGACGGCCCCGCAGGGAGAAGGGATGAACACTGAAGCTTTCTTT | CASSTAPQGEGMNTEAFF
NA | TRBJ1-5 | TRBV7-8 | few | TGTGCCAGCAGCTCGGTACGGCTGATCAATCAGCCCCAGCATTTT | CASSSVRLINQPQHF
NA | TRBJ1-1 | TRBV7-2 | many | TGTGCCAGCAGCCCAGATCGGGCAGGGAACACTGAAGCTTTCTTT | CASSPDRAGNTEAFF
NA | TRBJ1-1 | TRBV20-1 | few | TGCAGTGCTAGAAGGCAGGGGAACACTGAAGCTTTCTTT | CSARRQGNTEAFF
NA | TRBJ2-1 | TRBV2 | few | TGTGCCAGCAGTGAAATTCCGGGATCCAATGAGCAGTTCTTC | CASSEIPGSNEQFF
NA | TRBJ1-3 | TRBV11-2 | few | TGTGCCAGCAGCTTAGGGACCTCTGGAAACACCATATATTTT | CASSLGTSGNTIYF
TRBD1 | TRBJ2-5 | TRBV20-1 | many | TGCAGTGCTCGCTCCGGGACAGACCTAGAGACCCAGTACTTC | CSARSGTDLETQYF
NA | TRBJ2-5 | TRBV18 | few | TGTGCCAGCTCACCCACAAGGGAGACCCAGTACTTC | CASSPTRETQYF
NA | TRBJ2-2 | TRBV12-3/TRBV12-4 | many | TGTGCCAGCAGTTTAGCCTCGAACACCGGGGAGCTGTTTTTT | CASSLASNTGELFF
TRBD1 | TRBJ1-2 | TRBV12-3/TRBV12-4 | many | TGTGCCAGCAGTTTGGTGGCAGGGGGCTATGGCTACACCTTC | CASSLVAGGYGYTF
NA | TRBJ1-2 | TRBV12-3/TRBV12-4 | NA | TGTGCCAGCAGTGAATCAGGTCTTCGGGAGTCTGGCTACACCTTC | CASSESGLRESGYTF
NA | TRBJ1-1 | TRBV7-9 | NA | TGTGCCAGCAGCACCCGGGACATGATGAACACTGAAGCTTTCTTT | CASSTRDMMNTEAFF
TRBD1 | TRBJ2-5 | TRBV7-2 | few | TGTGCCAGCAGCCCCCGCCGGGACAGGAAAGAGACCCAGTACTTC | CASSPRRDRKETQYF
NA | TRBJ1-2 | TRBV5-6 | many | TGTGCCAGCAGCTTGGGCGGGGATCACTATGGCTACACCTTC | CASSLGGDHYGYTF
NA | TRBJ1-4 | TRBV20-1 | many | TGCAGTGCTAGAGACGAACCAGGAGGGGAATCGGGTGCAACTAATGAAAAACTGTTTTTT | CSARDEPGGESGATNEKLFF
TRBD2 | TRBJ2-5 | TRBV20-1 | NA | TGCAGTGCTAGAGTGAGAGGGCTAGCGGGGGGGCCGGAGGAGACCCAGTACTTC | CSARVRGLAGGPEETQYF
NA | TRBJ2-4 | TRBV7-9 | few | TGTGCCAGCAGCCCCCAGGTAGCCAAAAACATTCAGTACTTC | CASSPQVAKNIQYF
NA | TRBJ2-6 | TRBV6-1 | NA | TGTGCCAGCAGGCCGGGACATGGGACCTCTGGGGCCAACGTCCTGACTTTC | CASRPGHGTSGANVLTF
NA | TRBJ2-1 | TRBV6-2/TRBV6-3 | medium-sized | TGTGCCAGCAGCCCTCAGGGGTGGAATGAGCAGTTCTTC | CASSPQGWNEQFF
NA | TRBJ1-6 | TRBV5-1 | many | TGCGCCAGCAGCTTGGCCCTGGGTGAGAATAATTCACCCCTCCACTTT | CASSLALGENNSPLHF
NA | TRBJ2-6 | TRBV18 | few | TGTGCCAGCTCACCAATGGTAGGTTCCCTCCTGGCTGGGGCCAACGTCCTGACTTTC | CASSPMVGSLLAGANVLTF
TRBD1 | TRBJ1-1 | TRBV7-2 | NA | TGTGCCAGCAGCCTCCTCAGTGACAGGGGAAAGGACACTGAAGCTTTCTTT | CASSLLSDRGKDTEAFF
NA | TRBJ1-1 | TRBV10-2 | many | TGCGCCAGCAGTGTACAGGTTCAAACTGAAGCTTTCTTT | CASSVQVQTEAFF
NA | TRBJ2-5 | TRBV10-3 | many | TGTGCCATCAGGGGGCTGCAAGAGACCCAGTACTTC | CAIRGLQETQYF
NA | TRBJ2-7 | TRBV29-1 | few | TGCAGCGTTGAAGAGGAGGGGACCCCCTGGGGCGAGCAGTACTTC | CSVEEEGTPWGEQYF
TRBD2 | TRBJ2-3 | TRBV15 | many | TGTGCCACCAGCAGAGCCCTTAGCGGGACGAGCACAGATACGCAGTATTTT | CATSRALSGTSTDTQYF
TRBD1 | TRBJ1-1 | TRBV5-1 | few | TGCGCCAGCAGCCCGGGACAGGGCATGGTGGGGACTGAAGCTTTCTTT | CASSPGQGMVGTEAFF
NA | TRBJ2-7 | TRBV7-2 | NA | TGTGCCAGCAGCTTAGGGCCCTCTTCGACCTACGAGCAGTACTTC | CASSLGPSSTYEQYF